This TCR beta chain was captured by sequencing in a study of control samples from healthy donors and cancer patients. V lost 3 bases and J 0 bases, leaving 13 bases between the germline ends. The germline CDR1 and CDR2 sequences are SGDLS and YYNGEE. The CDR3 is 16 residues long. The repertoire was sequenced with immunoSEQ multiplex PCR; TCRdb's copy has only in-frame clones and lacks some. The sample carries some 99,000 clones, 80% to 90% recorded once. The sequence was obtained from a woman in her 50s in good health. The specimen was blood. V gene TRBV9 combines with J gene TRBJ1-3; unclear D gene. DNA of the CDR3: TGTGCCAGCAGCGACGGACTACTCATCTCTGGAAACACCATATATTTT. Translation gives CASSDGLLISGNTIYF.